The 19 T cell receptor beta chains below were found in one sample sequenced in a study of blood T cells in healthy people across ages. Together with a sample-barcoded 5' primer, a J-beta primer mix was included in a second PCR lasting about 6 to 11 cycles. TCRdb reprocessed the 5' RACE reads via MiXCR and lists one record per CDR3 protein. This sample has about 1.4 million distinct CDR3 sequences, with approximately 59% found just once. The specimen was blood. The receptor source for this set is a young man in good health.

This clonotype was observed a few times. The chain uses TRBV27 and TRBJ2-1; TRBD2 might be the D (5 bases). Germline CDR1 MNHEY, CDR2 SMNVEV (reference sequence). V shed 4 bases and J shed 4 bases, with 11 bases lying between them. The CDR3 extends over 14 amino acids. CDR3 residues: CASSSGADYNEQFF. DNA of the CDR3: TGTGCCAGCAGTTCAGGAGCGGATTACAATGAGCAGTTCTTC.

About this clonotype itself: The junction differs from germline at one of its ends, possibly a read error. V and J are TRBV5-1 and TRBJ2-5, with 7 bases aligning to TRBD1. CDR3 length: 17 amino acids. The germline gives CDR1 SGHRS, CDR2 YFSETQ. DNA of the CDR3: TGCGCTAGCAGCCTTGATCCTGGGGGACAGACGAAAGAGACCCAGTACTTC. Translated, it gives CASSLDPGGQTKETQYF.

The chain couples TRBV27 to TRBJ1-1; weak D call: TRBD1 (5 bases). V lost 7 bases, J lost 5 bases, and 14 bases lay in between. Germline-derived CDR1 and CDR2 are MNHEY and SMNVEV (reference sequence). There are 13 residues in the CDR3. The CDR3 reads CASTQIPGTEAFF. DNA for the CDR3: TGTGCCAGCACCCAAATCCCAGGGACTGAAGCTTTCTTT.

The V and J genes are TRBV5-4 and TRBJ1-4, with 7 bases matching TRBD1. Trimming at V came to 4 bases and at J to 3 bases, leaving 6 bases not matched to a gene. The CDR3 spans 15 residues. CDR1 and CDR2 from the germline V gene are SGHNT and YYREEE (reference sequence). CDR3 DNA sequence: TGTGCCAGCAGCCCAACAGGGGAGGCTAATGAAAAACTGTTTTTT. It yields the protein CASSPTGEANEKLFF.

The J gene is TRBJ1-1, the V gene TRBV20-1, with a possible D match to TRBD1 (5 bases). Germline values: CDR1 DFQATT, CDR2 SNEGSKA (reference sequence). The V end lost 3 bases, the J end lost 8 bases, and 16 bases lay between the germline ends. The CDR3 covers 13 residues. DNA for the CDR3: TGCAGTGCTAGTGATCACCGGGACGCGGAAGCTTTCTTT. Amino acids: CSASDHRDAEAFF.

V gene TRBV19 combines with J gene TRBJ2-4; 7 bases fit TRBD2. The V segment lost 6 bases and the J segment 13 bases; nucleotides outside the gene matches: 9. CDR3 length: 12 amino acids. Looked up from germline, CDR1 is LNHDA and CDR2 is SQIVND (reference sequence). DNA of the CDR3: TGTGCCAGTAGACCTAGCGGTGGGGAGCAGTACTTC. It is translated as CASRPSGGEQYF.

J is TRBJ2-2 and V is TRBV4-3; 7 bases are shared with TRBD2. This CDR3 region has 15 residues. J gave up 2 bases and V 9 bases, and 9 bases lay outside the gene matches. Germline loops: CDR1 LGHNA, CDR2 YSLEER. The CDR3 region has the DNA TGCGCCAGTGGAGCCCGGGGGGATAACACCGGGGAGCTGTTTTTT. It codes for CASGARGDNTGELFF.

This clonotype was recorded a few times. V is TRBV2 and J is TRBJ2-3, with TRBD2 matching over 8 bases. The V segment lost 10 bases and the J segment 6 bases; nucleotides outside the gene matches: 9. This CDR3 has 13 amino acids. The germline V gene encodes CDR1 SNHLY and CDR2 FYNNEI. CDR3 bases: TGTGCCACCCATAGCGGGACGTCGGATACGCAGTATTTT. Translating gives CATHSGTSDTQYF.

The chain joins TRBV10-3 to TRBJ2-3; 9 bases line up with TRBD1. The germline V gene has CDR1 ENHRY and CDR2 SYGVKD. The CDR3 has 13 residues. The ends lost 8 bases at V and 4 bases at J; junction bases unmatched: 4. CDR3 nucleotide sequence: TGTGCCATCGGGGACAGGGCTGCAGATACGCAGTATTTT. Its protein product is CAIGDRAADTQYF.

The chain carries TRBV10-2 and TRBJ2-1; D possibly corresponds to TRBD2 (5 bases). This CDR3 region has 13 residues. Trimming stripped 2 bases from V and 5 bases from J, with 7 bases between. Germline V lookup: CDR1 WSHSY, CDR2 SAAADI. The CDR3 nucleotides are TGCGCCAGCAGTGAGGTCGGGGACAATGAGCAGTTCTTC. It translates to CASSEVGDNEQFF.

This rearrangement joins TRBV27 to TRBJ2-4; D possibly corresponds to TRBD2 (6 bases). The J call may be incorrect, as the DNA end agrees better with TRBJ2-7. Germline V lookup: CDR1 MNHEY, CDR2 SMNVEV (reference sequence). The CDR3 runs to 14 residues. CDR3 DNA sequence: TGTGCCAGCAGTTTACGGGAGAGGGCCTACGAGCAGTACTTC. Protein: CASSLRERAYEQYF.

The V and J genes are TRBV3-1 and TRBJ1-2; D remains unclear. V was pared by 2 bases and J by 8 bases, with 15 bases between. This CDR3 is 14 amino acids long. CDR1 and CDR2 from the germline V gene are LGHDT and YNNKEL (reference sequence). DNA for the CDR3: TGTGCCAGCAGCCAAACCGGGGAGCTCTTCGGCTACACCTTC. Translated, it gives CASSQTGELFGYTF.

This chain connects TRBV10-2 to TRBJ2-7; possibly TRBD1 or TRBD2 for D (5 bases each). Germline assignment: CDR1 WSHSY and CDR2 SAAADI. With 7 bases removed from V and 10 bases from J, the gap between germline ends came to 17 bases. This CDR3 comprises 12 residues. Here the CDR3 reads CASNGAEESQYF. In DNA form, the CDR3 reads TGCGCCAGCAACGGGGCGGAAGAGTCCCAGTACTTC.

The DNA of the CDR3 is TGCGCCAGCAGCCAAGATCCAGCGGGGGGCTACAATGAGCAGTTCTTC. It is translated as CASSQDPAGGYNEQFF. The chain recombines TRBV4-3 with TRBJ2-1, with 9 positions matching TRBD2. This CDR3 has 16 amino acids. Trimming cost V 0 bases and J 3 bases; bases outside gene matches: 3. Germline CDR1 is LGHNA and CDR2 is YSLEER.

This sequence joins TRBV20-1 and TRBJ2-3; D uncertain. This CDR3 is 11 amino acids long. The V and J ends lost 5 bases and 4 bases respectively, with 7 bases between them. Germline V gene lookup returns CDR1 DFQATT and CDR2 SNEGSKA (reference sequence). The CDR3 sequence: CSAPRSDTQYF. The CDR3 bases are TGCAGTGCTCCTCGGTCAGATACGCAGTATTTT.

This chain connects TRBV11-2 to TRBJ2-5; D not certain. This CDR3 is built from 14 residues. Germline CDR1 is SGHAT and CDR2 is FQNNGV. Trimming took off 5 bases at V and 1 base at J, with 11 bases between the two ends. DNA for the CDR3: TGTGCCAGCAGCCTAAAAGCGATCCAAGAGACCCAGTACTTC. It is translated as CASSLKAIQETQYF.

The chain uses TRBV11-2 and TRBJ1-2, with D tentatively TRBD1 (6 bases). Trimming took 0 bases from V and 1 from J, leaving 21 bases between them. CDR3 length: 19 residues. The germline CDR1 and CDR2 sequences are SGHAT and FQNNGV. CDR3 DNA: TGTGCCAGCAGCTTAGAGGGCCCCGTCGGGGGCCAGATTAACTATGGCTACACCTTC. It specifies CASSLEGPVGGQINYGYTF.

The chain combines TRBV12-3 or TRBV12-4 with TRBJ1-2; a weak D match, TRBD1 (5 bases). The CDR3 totals 14 residues. V lost 5 bases to trimming and J lost 4 bases, with 14 bases between them. CDR3 in DNA: TGTGCCAGCAGTCACACAGACAGCATCTATGGCTACACCTTC. Its translation: CASSHTDSIYGYTF.

This sequence joins TRBV3-1 and TRBJ2-1; no clear D gene. CDR1 and CDR2 from the germline V gene are LGHDT and YNNKEL (reference sequence). With 1 base removed from V and 10 bases from J, the gap between germline ends came to 8 bases. The CDR3 is 12 residues long. For the CDR3, the DNA is TGTGCCAGCAGCCAAGTAATAACCGAGCAGTTCTTC. Amino acid sequence: CASSQVITEQFF.